Below, 21 T cell receptor beta chains from the same sample are listed, as sequenced in a study of cytomegalovirus exposure and HLA in healthy donors. Here immunoSEQ multiplex PCR was the method, and the copy in TCRdb shows in-frame clones only, minus some. The sample contains some 190,000 clones, around nine tenths of which appear only once. The sequenced material came from PBMCs. The source is a man between 25 and 39 years old in good health and CMV-seropositive.

This clone showed up just once. The chain recombines TRBV12-5 with TRBJ1-1; D is unclear. The CDR3 consists of 17 residues. Germline loops: CDR1 LGHNT, CDR2 FRNRAP. Trimming took off 2 bases at V and 3 bases at J, with 19 bases between the two ends. The CDR3 here is CASGLSLGRASDTEAFF. CDR3 coding DNA: TGTGCTAGTGGTTTGTCTTTAGGCCGAGCGTCGGACACTGAAGCTTTCTTT.

V is TRBV2 and J is TRBJ1-2; D ambiguous. CDR3 size: 11 residues. The germline V gene encodes CDR1 SNHLY and CDR2 FYNNEI. The V gene lost 3 bases and the J gene lost 11 bases, with 10 bases spanning the gap. In nucleotides, the CDR3 is TGTGCCAGCAGTGACGGAGTCCCTTACACCTTC. Protein product: CASSDGVPYTF.

This chain uses TRBV27 with TRBJ2-1, with no clear D. This CDR3 spans 15 amino acids. V lost 5 bases to trimming and J lost 3 bases, with 14 bases between them. Germline CDR1 is MNHEY and CDR2 is SMNVEV (reference sequence). CDR3 in amino acids: CASSAPLADYNEQFF. The CDR3 DNA is TGTGCCAGCAGTGCCCCCCTGGCGGACTACAATGAGCAGTTCTTC.

V is TRBV5-1 and J is TRBJ1-5, with D hard to call. With 0 bases removed from V and 7 bases from J, the gap between germline ends came to 11 bases. The germline CDR1 and CDR2 sequences are SGHRS and YFSETQ. This CDR3 spans 14 amino acids. The CDR3 region has the DNA TGCGCCAGCAGCTTGGAGGCAGGCACGCAGCCCCAGCATTTT. It codes for CASSLEAGTQPQHF.

The J gene is TRBJ2-2, the V gene TRBV9, with unresolved D. Germline V gene lookup returns CDR1 SGDLS and CDR2 YYNGEE. Trimming removed 1 base from V and 8 bases from J, with 9 bases in between. The CDR3 totals 13 residues. The CDR3 nucleotides are TGTGCCAGCAGCGTATTAGTGAGAGGGGAGCTGTTTTTT. It specifies CASSVLVRGELFF.

The V gene is TRBV29-1, the J gene TRBJ2-3; D is unresolved. Germline V gene lookup returns CDR1 SQVTM and CDR2 ANQGSEA. Trimming took 1 base from V and 1 from J, leaving 9 bases between them. The CDR3 is 14 amino acids. CDR3 region: CSVEGSLGTDTQYF. The CDR3 region has the DNA TGCAGCGTTGAAGGGTCGCTGGGCACAGATACGCAGTATTTT.

This chain joins TRBV5-1 and TRBJ2-3, with a tentative D call TRBD1 (6 bases). The CDR3 length is 16 residues. Trimming shortened V by 5 bases and J by 5 bases, and 21 bases separated the two germline ends. The germline CDR1 and CDR2 sequences are SGHRS and YFSETQ. CDR3 protein: CASSLHRDTTIDTQYF. The CDR3, as DNA: TGCGCCAGCAGTTTACACCGGGACACGACCATAGATACGCAGTATTTT.

This clone was seen only a few times. This rearrangement joins TRBV7-2 to TRBJ1-2; D is perhaps TRBD1 (5 bases). Trimming removed 3 bases from V and 4 bases from J, with 6 bases in between. CDR3 size: 12 residues. Germline assignment: CDR1 SGHTA and CDR2 FQGNSA. CDR3: CASSFDSYGYTF. The CDR3 nucleotides are TGTGCCAGCAGCTTTGACAGCTATGGCTACACCTTC.

The rearrangement joins TRBV4-3 to TRBJ2-5; no definite D call. This CDR3 has 15 amino acids. Germline V gene lookup returns CDR1 LGHNA and CDR2 YSLEER. V gave up 0 bases and J gave up 3 bases, with 11 bases separating them. CDR3 in DNA: TGCGCCAGCAGCCAAGATCGGGCTGGGGAAGAGACCCAGTACTTC. Translating it yields CASSQDRAGEETQYF.

This sequence joins TRBV6-6 and TRBJ2-7; D might be TRBD2 (5 bases). CDR3 size: 13 residues. Trimming removed 11 bases from V and 0 bases from J, with 14 bases in between. CDR1 is MNHNY, CDR2 SVGAGI, per germline (reference sequence). In nucleotides, the CDR3 is TGTGCCTGCCGGGAAATGAGCTCCTACGAGCAGTACTTC. It is translated as CACREMSSYEQYF.

Of note for this clone: At one end the junction does not follow the germline gene, possibly because of a read error. The V call is TRBV30, the J call TRBJ2-5; possible D gene TRBD2, 6 bases. This CDR3 has 14 residues. Per the germline V gene, CDR1 is GTSNPN and CDR2 is SVGIG (reference sequence). CDR3 bases: TGTGCATGGAGTCGGAGGGTTTCACAAGAGACCCAGTACTTC. This sequence encodes CAWSRRVSQETQYF.

The V call is TRBV5-1, the J call TRBJ2-5, with 9 bases identical to TRBD1. CDR3 length: 15 residues. Germline V lookup: CDR1 SGHRS, CDR2 YFSETQ. The junction had 0 bases not matched to a gene; V was cut back by 0 bases and J by 0 bases. CDR3 region: CASSLGDRDQETQYF. The CDR3 region has the DNA TGCGCCAGCAGCTTGGGGGACAGGGACCAAGAGACCCAGTACTTC.

This clone occurred a few times. The genes are TRBV7-2 and TRBJ2-3, with 11 positions matching TRBD2. Germline CDR1 and CDR2: SGHTA and FQGNSA. V lost 5 bases to trimming and J lost 0 bases; unmatched junction nucleotides: 4. The CDR3 is 16 residues long. The CDR3 loop is CASSIASGRSTDTQYF. The CDR3 coding sequence is TGTGCCAGCAGCATCGCTAGCGGGAGGAGCACAGATACGCAGTATTTT.

J is TRBJ2-5 and V is TRBV7-9, with D tentatively TRBD1 (5 bases). The germline V gene encodes CDR1 SEHNR and CDR2 FQNEAQ (reference sequence). The CDR3 totals 13 residues. V lost 6 bases to trimming and J lost 5 bases, with 13 bases between them. The CDR3 sequence is CASRIGGAETQYF. The DNA of the CDR3 is TGTGCCAGCAGGATCGGTGGGGCTGAGACCCAGTACTTC.

The rearrangement joins TRBV5-1 to TRBJ2-3; 7 nucleotides align to TRBD2. The V segment lost 2 bases and the J segment 4 bases; nucleotides outside the gene matches: 13. Germline values: CDR1 SGHRS, CDR2 YFSETQ. The CDR3 has 17 residues. CDR3 loop: CASSFPRGEGCPDTQYF. CDR3 bases: TGCGCCAGCAGCTTCCCCCGAGGGGAGGGTTGTCCAGATACGCAGTATTTT.

This clone was recorded once. V and J are TRBV4-3 and TRBJ2-3; D gene unclear. The V gene lost 0 bases and the J gene lost 3 bases, with 7 bases spanning the gap. The CDR3 loop spans 14 amino acids. The germline V gene encodes CDR1 LGHNA and CDR2 YSLEER. CDR3 sequence: CASSQEQGTDTQYF. CDR3 bases: TGCGCCAGCAGCCAAGAGCAAGGGACAGATACGCAGTATTTT.

The genes are TRBV12-5 and TRBJ2-1; 12 bases map to TRBD1. This CDR3 has 14 amino acids. CDR1 is LGHNT and CDR2 is FRNRAP in the germline V gene. V was clipped by 4 bases and J by 10 bases; unmatched bases: 5. The CDR3 coding sequence is TGTGCTAGTGGTTCGGGACAGGGGGCGTGGGAGCAGTTCTTC. Protein: CASGSGQGAWEQFF. Complete variable domain (other parts from reference TRBV12-5 and TRBJ2-1): DARVTQTPRHKVTEMGQEVTMRCQPILGHNTVFWYRQTMMQGLELLAYFRNRAPLDDSGMPKDRFSAEMPDATLATLKIQPSEPRDSAVYFCASGSGQGAWEQFFGPGTRLTVL.

This sequence joins TRBV4-1 and TRBJ2-3, with D hard to call. The CDR3 extends over 14 amino acids. Germline CDR1 MGHRA, CDR2 YSYEKL. Trimming took off 5 bases at V and 6 bases at J, with 15 bases between the two ends. The CDR3 here is CASSFSVRADTQYF. CDR3 DNA sequence: TGCGCCAGCAGCTTCTCAGTAAGAGCGGATACGCAGTATTTT.

The V call is TRBV6-5, the J call TRBJ2-7; D uncertain. The CDR3 covers 15 residues. CDR1 and CDR2 from the germline V gene are MNHEY and SVGAGI. Deletions cut 0 bases from V and 1 base from J, with 10 bases between. The CDR3, as DNA: TGTGCCAGCAGTTACTCCTATAAGGGATCCTACGAGCAGTACTTC. Protein sequence: CASSYSYKGSYEQYF.

V usage is TRBV7-3 and J usage is TRBJ2-1, with D possibly being TRBD1 (6 bases). V lost 6 bases and J 2 bases, leaving 14 bases between the germline ends. The germline gives CDR1 SGHTA, CDR2 FQGTGA. This CDR3 has 15 amino acids. CDR3 protein: CASSPGGGAYNEQFF. DNA for the CDR3: TGTGCCAGCAGTCCTGGTGGGGGCGCCTACAATGAGCAGTTCTTC.

The rearrangement uses TRBV30 and TRBJ1-1; D gene unclear. The V gene's germline CDR1 is GTSNPN and CDR2 SVGIG (reference sequence). V lost 3 bases to trimming and J lost 0 bases, with 14 bases between them. This CDR3 comprises 15 residues. CDR3 amino acids: CAWSPTTRVNTEAFF. The CDR3 coding sequence is TGTGCCTGGAGCCCTACGACACGAGTGAACACTGAAGCTTTCTTT.